These T cell receptor beta chains were read from a single sample in a study of early T cells in non-severe SARS-CoV-2 infection. TCRdb processed the 5' RACE reads anew with MiXCR; each CDR3 protein has one entry. This table holds roughly 65,000 distinct CDR3 sequences, about 11% found once. Sequencing was done on a sample of whole blood. Receptors were obtained from an adult who was a healthcare worker with PCR-confirmed SARS-CoV-2 infection or an uninfected control (not recorded which). CDR3s include the opening cysteine and the closing phenylalanine or tryptophan. The D gene is left open where the match is weak. Clone size is stated in some rows and not others, as once, few, many or a class when expanded.

size,V,J,D,CDR3,DNA
-,TRBV10-3,TRBJ2-3,TRBD1,CAIGGQGGDTDTQYF,TGTGCCATCGGAGGACAGGGCGGGGACACAGATACGCAGTATTTT
many,TRBV9,TRBJ2-5,TRBD2,CASSVEGLAQETQYF,TGTGCCAGCAGCGTAGAAGGACTAGCGCAAGAGACCCAGTACTTC
-,TRBV20-1,TRBJ2-7,TRBD2,CSAFPGLAGSEQYF,TGCAGTGCGTTTCCGGGACTAGCGGGATCCGAGCAGTACTTC
few,TRBV20-1,TRBJ2-3,-,CSARVRGEDTQYF,TGCAGTGCTAGAGTTCGGGGAGAGGATACGCAGTATTTT
-,TRBV6-2/TRBV6-3,TRBJ2-7,TRBD2,CASSSILAGAGEQYF,TGTGCCAGCAGTTCCATCCTAGCGGGAGCTGGCGAGCAGTACTTC
-,TRBV24-1,TRBJ2-1,-,CATSETRDLNEQFF,TGTGCCACCAGTGAAACCCGGGACCTGAATGAGCAGTTCTTC
many,TRBV7-2,TRBJ1-1,-,CASSLFHYNMNTEAFF,TGTGCCAGCAGCTTATTTCACTACAACATGAACACTGAAGCTTTCTTT
few,TRBV20-1,TRBJ2-1,-,CSASPSTRSNEQFF,TGCAGTGCTTCCCCCTCGACGAGGAGCAATGAGCAGTTCTTC
many,TRBV4-1,TRBJ2-2,TRBD2,CASNPNVYLAGGNTGELFF,TGCGCCAGCAACCCGAACGTCTACTTAGCGGGAGGGAACACCGGGGAGCTGTTTTTT
few,TRBV7-9,TRBJ1-4,-,CASSLYGGSTNEKLFF,TGTGCCAGCAGCTTATACGGGGGGTCCACTAATGAAAAACTGTTTTTT
-,TRBV12-3/TRBV12-4,TRBJ2-3,TRBD1,CASSFAGQGADTQYF,TGTGCCAGCAGTTTTGCGGGACAGGGGGCAGATACGCAGTATTTT
many,TRBV11-2,TRBJ2-7,-,CASSLGVEGDYEQYF,TGTGCCAGCAGCTTAGGGGTAGAGGGAGACTACGAGCAGTACTTC
few,TRBV29-1,TRBJ1-2,TRBD1,CSVELGGGRGYTF,TGCAGCGTTGAATTAGGGGGCGGACGCGGCTACACCTTC
-,TRBV6-1,TRBJ1-1,TRBD1,CASSVRDRGAFF,TGTGCCAGCAGTGTAAGGGACAGGGGGGCTTTCTTT
-,TRBV28,TRBJ2-7,TRBD2,CASSFSGLAGLVEYF,TGTGCCAGCAGTTTCTCAGGACTAGCGGGACTTGTTGAGTACTTC
-,TRBV2,TRBJ2-1,TRBD1,CATQGVYEQFF,TGTGCCACCCAGGGGGTGTATGAGCAGTTCTTC
few,TRBV11-2,TRBJ2-7,TRBD1,CASSRLDRQGPYEQYF,TGTGCCAGCAGCCGTTTGGACCGACAGGGGCCCTACGAGCAGTACTTC
few,TRBV7-9,TRBJ2-1,TRBD2,CASSQPLAGGMYNEQFF,TGTGCCAGCAGCCAGCCTCTAGCGGGAGGGATGTACAATGAGCAGTTCTTC
-,TRBV6-2/TRBV6-3,TRBJ2-5,-,CASSRDYQETQYF,TGTGCCAGCAGTCGGGACTACCAAGAGACCCAGTACTTC
many,TRBV7-3,TRBJ2-2,TRBD1,CASSLDRANTGELFF,TGTGCCAGCAGCTTAGACAGGGCGAACACCGGGGAGCTGTTTTTT
-,TRBV12-3/TRBV12-4,TRBJ2-7,TRBD2,CASTGTIYEQYF,TGTGCCAGCACGGGGACTATCTACGAGCAGTACTTC
many,TRBV7-2,TRBJ2-1,-,CASSPVDEQFF,TGTGCCAGCAGCCCCGTAGATGAGCAGTTCTTC
-,TRBV5-1,TRBJ2-7,TRBD2,CASTQLAGGNTYEQYF,TGCGCCAGCACCCAACTAGCGGGAGGCAACACCTACGAGCAGTACTTC
many,TRBV2,TRBJ2-5,-,CASSPSRFTYQETQYF,TGTGCCAGCAGCCCCTCTCGATTTACGTACCAAGAGACCCAGTACTTC
many,TRBV18,TRBJ2-7,TRBD2,CASSPTSGGWDEQYF,TGTGCCAGCTCACCAACTAGCGGGGGCTGGGACGAGCAGTACTTC
-,TRBV12-3/TRBV12-4,TRBJ2-2,-,CASLGGELFF,TGTGCCAGCCTTGGAGGGGAGCTGTTTTTT
many,TRBV4-1,TRBJ2-7,-,CASSRGQTTSSYEQYF,TGCGCCAGCAGCCGAGGACAGACGACAAGCTCCTACGAGCAGTACTTC
-,TRBV5-5,TRBJ1-6,-,CASSFRAIPNSPLHF,TGTGCCAGCAGCTTTCGGGCCATACCCAATTCACCCCTCCACTTT
-,TRBV2,TRBJ1-2,-,CASSAARGIAGYTF,TGTGCCAGCAGTGCGGCAAGGGGTATCGCTGGCTACACCTTC
many,TRBV3-1,TRBJ2-7,TRBD1,CASSLGQGPYEQYF,TGTGCCAGCAGCCTGGGACAGGGGCCTTACGAGCAGTACTTC
few,TRBV30,TRBJ1-2,TRBD1,CAWDTGASLYGYTF,TGTGCCTGGGACACAGGGGCTTCTCTCTATGGCTACACCTTC
few,TRBV20-1,TRBJ1-1,-,CSATGLNTEAFF,TGCAGTGCTACAGGATTGAACACTGAAGCTTTCTTT
few,TRBV7-6,TRBJ2-7,-,CASSLGDGRSYEQYF,TGTGCCAGCAGCTTAGGGGACGGCCGCTCCTACGAGCAGTACTTC
few,TRBV6-6,TRBJ2-7,TRBD2,CASSIHLAGVEQYF,TGTGCCAGCAGTATCCACCTAGCGGGAGTCGAGCAGTACTTC
many,TRBV10-3,TRBJ1-5,-,CANANGNNQPQHF,TGTGCCAACGCCAACGGAAACAATCAGCCCCAGCATTTT
many,TRBV7-9,TRBJ2-5,-,CASSFRGTQYF,TGTGCCAGCAGTTTCAGAGGGACCCAGTACTTC
-,TRBV6-1,TRBJ2-4,-,CASSDWESPYF,TGTGCCAGCAGTGATTGGGAGTCTCCGTACTTC
many,TRBV7-9,TRBJ2-1,TRBD1,CASSPPGQTYNEQFF,TGTGCCAGCAGCCCCCCGGGACAGACGTACAATGAGCAGTTCTTC
-,TRBV10-1,TRBJ1-2,-,CASSRTAYYGYTF,TGCGCCAGCAGCCGGACAGCCTACTATGGCTACACCTTC
many,TRBV12-3/TRBV12-4,TRBJ2-7,TRBD2,CASSPSGRASYEQYF,TGTGCCAGCAGCCCTAGCGGGAGGGCCTCCTACGAGCAGTACTTC
few,TRBV6-5,TRBJ2-1,TRBD2,CASRPGGLAGAVNEQFF,TGTGCCAGCAGACCAGGGGGACTAGCGGGTGCTGTCAATGAGCAGTTCTTC
many,TRBV6-5,TRBJ1-1,-,CASSQPARDTEAFF,TGTGCCAGCAGCCAACCCGCGAGGGACACTGAAGCTTTCTTT
few,TRBV29-1,TRBJ2-1,-,CSVDHRWANNEQFF,TGCAGCGTCGATCACCGGTGGGCAAACAATGAGCAGTTCTTC
many,TRBV11-2,TRBJ1-3,-,CASSLEPGNTIYF,TGTGCCAGCAGCTTAGAACCCGGAAACACCATATATTTT
-,TRBV5-8,TRBJ2-1,-,CASSPRSSPFYNEQFF,TGTGCCAGCAGCCCCCGGAGCTCCCCATTTTACAATGAGCAGTTCTTC
many,TRBV20-1,TRBJ2-1,TRBD2,CSARGLAIDEQFF,TGCAGTGCTAGGGGACTAGCGATAGATGAGCAGTTCTTC
-,TRBV5-4,TRBJ2-5,-,CASSPMPGDETQYF,TGTGCCAGCAGCCCGATGCCGGGGGACGAGACCCAGTACTTC
few,TRBV9,TRBJ2-7,TRBD1,CASSRDSSGEQYF,TGTGCCAGCAGCCGGGACAGTTCCGGGGAGCAGTACTTC
many,TRBV2,TRBJ2-1,TRBD2,CASGGGRASNEQFF,TGTGCCAGCGGAGGCGGGAGAGCGTCCAATGAGCAGTTCTTC
few,TRBV30,TRBJ2-1,-,CAWSVRFGEQFF,TGTGCCTGGAGTGTTAGGTTTGGCGAGCAGTTCTTC
-,TRBV6-5,TRBJ2-7,-,CATVGGSPYEQYF,TGTGCCACCGTAGGGGGGAGTCCCTACGAGCAGTACTTC